Listed here are 6 T cell receptor beta chains from one sample, sequenced in a study of regulatory T cells in long-lasting Graves disease. Library construction for TCR beta used iRepertoire HTBI primers and Arm-PCR of CDR3 regions. One entry per CDR3 protein results from TCRdb running MiXCR on the multiplex PCR reads. The data show some 410,000 distinct CDR3 sequences, less than 20% seen once. Described time point: newly diagnosed GD, antithyroid drugs for less than 3 months. The TCR library was made from RNA extracted from PBMCs. This same sample was also taken into another study, of T cells in Graves' hyperthyroidism and ophthalmopathy.

The starting material was peripheral blood mononuclear cells (PBMCs), obtained at new diagnosis, from a patient treated with antithyroid drugs. Receptors were obtained from a woman younger than 45 with Graves disease.

This clonotype is termed medium-sized (0.01 to 0.1%). The CDR3 spells CASSVGVRRKRDTEAFF. The CDR3 coding sequence is TGTGCCAGCAGTGTGGGAGTGCGTAGGAAGAGGGACACTGAAGCTTTCTTT. The rearrangement joins TRBV6-1 to TRBJ1-1; D remains unclear. V lost 4 bases to trimming and J lost 3 bases, with 21 bases between them. Germline CDR1 and CDR2: MNHNS and SASEGT. This CDR3 contains 17 residues.

As regards this clonotype: This may come from a read error, since a much larger clone is one base off. This chain links TRBV2 with TRBJ2-7; D remains unclear. The V gene lost 4 bases and the J gene lost 7 bases, with 11 bases spanning the gap. Germline CDR1 SNHLY, CDR2 FYNNEI. The CDR3 covers 12 residues. This chain's CDR3 is CASSAPPNEQYF. Here the CDR3 DNA reads TGTGCCAGCAGTGCCCCTCCCAATGAGCAGTACTTC.

This clonotype was detected a few times. The chain combines TRBV9 with TRBJ1-1, with D possibly being TRBD1 (5 bases). Germline V gene sequence: CDR1 SGDLS, CDR2 YYNGEE. CDR3 length: 12 amino acids. Trimming shortened V by 4 bases and J by 8 bases, and 12 bases separated the two germline ends. CDR3 loop: CASSLGTGEAFF. CDR3 nucleotides: TGTGCCAGCAGCCTCGGGACGGGAGAAGCTTTCTTT.

This clonotype was seen many times. The V and J genes are TRBV27 and TRBJ2-1; 11 nucleotides align to TRBD2. Per germline, CDR1 MNHEY and CDR2 SMNVEV (reference sequence). This CDR3 spans 15 amino acids. V was clipped by 6 bases and J by 6 bases; unmatched bases: 7. The CDR3, as DNA: TGTGCCAGCAGGGATCTAGCGGGAGGTCGCAATGAGCAGTTCTTC. This sequence encodes CASRDLAGGRNEQFF.

This clonotype appeared many times. The V and J genes are TRBV7-2 and TRBJ1-5; D not certain. Germline CDR1 is SGHTA and CDR2 is FQGNSA. Trimming left V 2 bases short and J 0 bases short, with 11 bases between. The CDR3 consists of 16 residues. In DNA form, the CDR3 reads TGTGCCAGCAGCTTACGAGGGATGGATAGCAATCAGCCCCAGCATTTT. It codes for CASSLRGMDSNQPQHF. Full variable domain (outside the CDR3, taken from reference TRBV7-2 and TRBJ1-5): GAGVSQSPSNKVTEKGKDVELRCDPISGHTALYWYRQSLGQGLEFLIYFQGNSAPDKSGLPSDRFSAERTGGSVSTLTIQRTQQEDSAVYLCASSLRGMDSNQPQHFGDGTRLSIL.

In its sample, this clonotype was seen a few times. The gene calls are TRBV27 and TRBJ2-7; 9 bases agree with TRBD2. The germline gives CDR1 MNHEY, CDR2 SMNVEV (reference sequence). There are 15 residues in the CDR3. Germline trimming cut 8 bases from V and 2 bases from J; bases unmatched to any gene: 10. CDR3 loop: CASRGLAQNPYEQYF. Written as DNA, the CDR3 is TGTGCCAGCCGCGGACTAGCGCAAAATCCCTACGAGCAGTACTTC.